These 24 T cell receptor beta chains share one sample of origin, sequenced in a study of regulatory T cells in long-lasting Graves disease. Time point indicated: newly diagnosed GD, antithyroid drugs for less than 3 months. Isolated PBMC RNA provided the starting material for the TCR library. In building TCR beta libraries, iRepertoire HTBI primers were used together with Arm-PCR of CDR3 regions. One entry per CDR3 protein results from TCRdb running MiXCR on the multiplex PCR reads. In the table there are 400,000 to 650,000 distinct CDR3 sequences, about 16% of which are singletons. The data were also submitted as part of a second study, on T cells in Graves' hyperthyroidism and ophthalmopathy.

This sample comprised peripheral blood mononuclear cells (PBMCs), obtained at new diagnosis, from a patient treated with antithyroid drugs. The receptor source for this set is a woman aged 35-65 years with Graves disease.

V is TRBV19 and J is TRBJ2-7, with a possible D match to TRBD1 (6 bases). This CDR3 comprises 15 residues. From germline, CDR1 is LNHDA and CDR2 SQIVND (reference sequence). Trimming stripped 2 bases from V and 0 bases from J, with 11 bases between. CDR3 in amino acids: CASSISRDISYEQYF. The DNA of the CDR3 is TGTGCCAGTAGTATAAGCCGGGACATCTCCTACGAGCAGTACTTC. Full variable domain (remainder filled in from reference TRBV19 and TRBJ2-7): DGGITQSPKYLFRKEGQNVTLSCEQNLNHDAMYWYRQDPGQGLRLIYYSQIVNDFQKGDIAEGYSVSREKKESFPLTVTSAQKNPTAFYLCASSISRDISYEQYFGPGTRLTVT.

This clonotype came up many times. V gene TRBV20-1 combines with J gene TRBJ2-1, with TRBD1 identical over 7 bases. The ends lost 5 bases at V and 0 bases at J; junction bases unmatched: 16. Germline V gene data show CDR1 as DFQATT and CDR2 as SNEGSKA (reference sequence). CDR3 length: 18 amino acids. CDR3 loop: CSARLTGTVSGSYNEQFF. Written as DNA, the CDR3 is TGCAGTGCTCGTCTGACCGGGACAGTCTCCGGCTCCTACAATGAGCAGTTCTTC.

This clonotype was seen many times. The rearrangement uses TRBV27 and TRBJ2-6, with 10 bases aligning to TRBD1. The CDR3 is 17 residues long. Germline-derived CDR1 and CDR2 are MNHEY and SMNVEV (reference sequence). V shed 2 bases, J shed 2 bases, and the junction held 3 bases outside the gene matches. The CDR3 sequence is CASSLGQGVAGANVLTF. The CDR3 nucleotides are TGTGCCAGCAGTTTAGGACAGGGGGTGGCTGGGGCCAACGTCCTGACTTTC.

This clonotype was detected ten times or more. This chain connects TRBV5-1 to TRBJ2-3; 10 bases line up with TRBD1. This CDR3 has 16 amino acids. Germline trimming cut 4 bases from V and 2 bases from J; bases unmatched to any gene: 7. The germline CDR1 and CDR2 sequences are SGHRS and YFSETQ. The CDR3 region has the DNA TGCGCCAGCAGCGACCCGGGACAGGGGATCACAGATACGCAGTATTTT. Its protein product is CASSDPGQGITDTQYF. The full variable domain, completed using reference TRBV5-1 and TRBJ2-3, is KAGVTQTPRYLIKTRGQQVTLSCSPISGHRSVSWYQQTPGQGLQFLFEYFSETQRNKGNFPGRFSGRQFSNSRSEMNVSTLELGDSALYLCASSDPGQGITDTQYFGPGTRLTVL.

This clonotype came up many times. The chain links TRBV7-9 to TRBJ1-1, with D unresolved. The CDR3 is made up of 13 amino acids. Germline V lookup: CDR1 SEHNR, CDR2 FQNEAQ (reference sequence). Deletions cut 0 bases from V and 5 bases from J, with 7 bases between. CDR3 loop: CASSLAPATEAFF. In DNA, the CDR3 is TGTGCCAGCAGCTTAGCGCCCGCTACTGAAGCTTTCTTT.

This clonotype appeared many times. CDR3 residues: CASSGAGTYTDTQYF. DNA for the CDR3: TGTGCCAGCAGTGGAGCGGGGACATACACAGATACGCAGTATTTT. The chain employs TRBV12-3 or TRBV12-4 and TRBJ2-3; perhaps TRBD2 as D (7 bases). V dropped 5 bases and J dropped 2 bases, with 14 bases sitting between them. The CDR3 spans 15 residues.

In this sample, this clonotype turned up many times. The chain recombines TRBV14 with TRBJ2-7; TRBD1 aligns across 7 bases. The CDR3 sequence is 14 residues long. Per germline, CDR1 SGHDN and CDR2 FVKESK. V dropped 2 bases and J dropped 5; count of bases not matched to a gene: 6. The CDR3 DNA reads as TGTGCCAGCAGCCAACAGGACAGGTCCCACGAGCAGTACTTC. It is translated as CASSQQDRSHEQYF. Full variable domain (remainder filled in from reference TRBV14 and TRBJ2-7): EAGVTQFPSHSVIEKGQTVTLRCDPISGHDNLYWYRRVMGKEIKFLLHFVKESKQDESGMPNNRFLAERTGGTYSTLKVQPAELEDSGVYFCASSQQDRSHEQYFGPGTRLTVT.

This clonotype was recorded many times. The V gene is TRBV2, the J gene TRBJ1-3, with D hard to call. Germline loops: CDR1 SNHLY, CDR2 FYNNEI. The V gene lost 5 bases and the J gene lost 0 bases, with 5 bases spanning the gap. This CDR3 comprises 13 residues. CDR3: CASSRDSGNTIYF. The CDR3 coding sequence is TGTGCCAGCAGTCGGGACTCTGGAAACACCATATATTTT.

This clonotype turned up a few times. The V call is TRBV4-2, the J call TRBJ2-2; 10 bases fit TRBD2. Germline V gene data show CDR1 as LGHNA and CDR2 as YNFKEQ. This CDR3 contains 16 residues. J lost 4 bases, V lost 1 base, and 3 bases had no gene match. The CDR3 sequence is CASSQGLAGATGELFF. DNA for the CDR3: TGTGCCAGCAGCCAAGGGCTAGCGGGGGCCACCGGGGAGCTGTTTTTT.

There are a few counts of this clonotype. V gene TRBV6-1 combines with J gene TRBJ1-6; D is unclear. The V gene lost 11 bases and the J gene lost 7 bases, with 24 bases spanning the gap. The germline V gene encodes CDR1 MNHNS and CDR2 SASEGT. The CDR3 sequence is 16 residues long. CDR3 DNA: TGTGCCCCCAAAGGGAGACACACAGAGTGGAATTCACCCCTCCACTTT. The encoded protein is CAPKGRHTEWNSPLHF.

The chain uses TRBV10-3 and TRBJ1-1, with D perhaps TRBD1 (5 bases). The CDR3 sequence is 13 residues long. Germline lookup yields CDR1 ENHRY and CDR2 SYGVKD. V gave up 6 bases and J gave up 1 base, with 9 bases separating them. The CDR3 nucleotides are TGTGCCATCAGAGACGACAGGAACACTGAAGCTTTCTTT. Residues: CAIRDDRNTEAFF.

The chain has TRBV5-1 and TRBJ2-1; 13 positions match TRBD2. Trimming removed 4 bases from V and 7 bases from J; junction bases left unmatched: 11. Germline CDR1 SGHRS, CDR2 YFSETQ. The length of the CDR3 is 17 residues. CDR3 in amino acids: CASSTPTSGGHRNEQFF. Written as DNA, the CDR3 is TGCGCCAGCAGCACGCCGACTAGCGGGGGGCATCGGAATGAGCAGTTCTTC. Complete variable domain (other parts from reference TRBV5-1 and TRBJ2-1): KAGVTQTPRYLIKTRGQQVTLSCSPISGHRSVSWYQQTPGQGLQFLFEYFSETQRNKGNFPGRFSGRQFSNSRSEMNVSTLELGDSALYLCASSTPTSGGHRNEQFFGPGTRLTVL.

In its sample, this clonotype was seen many times. The chain combines TRBV2 with TRBJ1-1, with 7 bases lining up with TRBD1. There are 13 residues in the CDR3. Germline V gives CDR1 SNHLY, CDR2 FYNNEI. With V trimmed by 10 bases and J by 4 bases, 9 bases remained unmatched. The CDR3 DNA follows: TGTGCCATCCGGCAGGGGGAAGGCACTGAAGCTTTCTTT. It is translated as CAIRQGEGTEAFF.

A few counts support this clonotype. Possible read error: a much larger clone is one base away. The chain employs TRBV12-3 or TRBV12-4 and TRBJ2-4; D assignment may be TRBD1 or TRBD2 (5 bases each). With the DNA end fitting TRBJ2-5 better, the J assignment may be wrong. The CDR3 runs to 16 residues. Here the CDR3 DNA reads TGTGCCGGCAGTTTGAACCTTGGGGGATTCGCTGAGACCCAGTACTTC. Residues: CAGSLNLGGFAETQYF.

This chain connects TRBV19 to TRBJ1-3; possibly TRBD1 for D (5 bases). The germline V and J ends were trimmed by 4 bases and 0 bases, with 13 bases remaining between them. CDR3 length equals 16 residues. From germline, CDR1 is LNHDA and CDR2 SQIVND (reference sequence). CDR3 DNA sequence: TGTGCCAGTAGTACGCCACAGGAGATCTCTGGAAACACCATATATTTT. Protein: CASSTPQEISGNTIYF.

This clonotype was detected only a few times. The chain has TRBV7-9 and TRBJ1-6; TRBD1 matches at 7 bases. In germline, CDR1 is SEHNR, CDR2 FQNEAQ (reference sequence). After removal of 4 bases from V and 10 bases from J, the junction contained 10 bases not matched to a gene. The CDR3 has 15 residues. The CDR3 DNA sequence: TGTGCCAGCAGCTCGGGGACAGCGCCTTCGTCACCCCTCCACTTT. Its protein product is CASSSGTAPSSPLHF.

This rearrangement joins TRBV18 to TRBJ2-7; D is perhaps TRBD1 or TRBD2 (5 bases each). CDR1 KGHSH and CDR2 LQKENI come from the germline V gene. The CDR3 covers 17 residues. Trimming took 3 bases from V and 5 from J, leaving 23 bases between them. DNA of the CDR3: TGTGCCAGCTCACCGCCGCTCAGAGGGGATGAGGTGCACGAGCAGTACTTC. This translates into CASSPPLRGDEVHEQYF.

This clonotype was seen repeatedly, ten times or more. The V call is TRBV7-3, the J call TRBJ1-2; possibly TRBD1 for D (6 bases). Germline V gene data show CDR1 as SGHTA and CDR2 as FQGTGA. CDR3 length: 19 residues. V lost 5 bases to trimming and J lost 8 bases, with 33 bases between them. The chain's CDR3 is CASSPRVMGGPSGFEGYTF. CDR3 DNA: TGTGCCAGCAGCCCACGCGTGATGGGGGGCCCTAGTGGCTTCGAAGGCTACACCTTC.

The chain couples TRBV7-9 to TRBJ2-1, with D perhaps matching TRBD1 (5 bases). V was pared by 0 bases and J by 4 bases, with 16 bases between. Germline V gene lookup returns CDR1 SEHNR and CDR2 FQNEAQ (reference sequence). CDR3 size: 17 residues. CDR3 sequence: CASSLAQGSLGYNEQFF. CDR3 bases: TGTGCCAGCAGCTTAGCTCAGGGCTCCTTGGGGTACAATGAGCAGTTCTTC.

This clonotype was seen many times. The gene calls are TRBV18 and TRBJ2-3; D is uncertain. The CDR3 runs 14 residues. V gave up 5 bases and J gave up 4 bases, with 13 bases separating them. Germline CDR1 KGHSH, CDR2 LQKENI. CDR3 nucleotide sequence: TGTGCCAGCTCATCGTCCGGTGTCGCAGATACGCAGTATTTT. Residues: CASSSSGVADTQYF.

V is TRBV20-1 and J is TRBJ1-2, with unresolved D. V gave up 7 bases and J gave up 8 bases, with 17 bases separating them. The CDR3 runs to 12 residues. CDR1 and CDR2 from the germline V gene are DFQATT and SNEGSKA (reference sequence). CDR3 coding DNA: TGCAGTGGGGGTGGAGGGCCCGAGGGCTACACCTTC. Amino acid sequence: CSGGGGPEGYTF.

This clonotype was detected many times. The rearrangement links TRBV3-1 to TRBJ2-2; D possibly uses TRBD1 or TRBD2 (5 bases each). Germline lookup yields CDR1 LGHDT and CDR2 YNNKEL (reference sequence). With 2 bases removed from V and 2 bases from J, the gap between germline ends came to 9 bases. The CDR3 contains 15 residues. For the CDR3, the DNA is TGTGCCAGCAGCCAATTGAGGGGAAACACCGGGGAGCTGTTTTTT. This codes for CASSQLRGNTGELFF.

This chain joins TRBV5-1 and TRBJ1-2, with D maybe TRBD1 (6 bases). The CDR3 length is 13 residues. Germline values: CDR1 SGHRS, CDR2 YFSETQ. Trimming pared 0 bases from V and 8 bases from J, leaving 11 bases between. CDR3 DNA: TGCGCCAGCAGCTTGGGGGGGCGAGAGGGCTACACCTTC. Protein: CASSLGGREGYTF. Full variable domain (rest looked up from reference TRBV5-1 and TRBJ1-2): KAGVTQTPRYLIKTRGQQVTLSCSPISGHRSVSWYQQTPGQGLQFLFEYFSETQRNKGNFPGRFSGRQFSNSRSEMNVSTLELGDSALYLCASSLGGREGYTFGSGTRLTVV.

This clonotype was found once. The J gene is TRBJ2-3, the V gene TRBV20-1, with D possibly being TRBD2 (7 bases). V dropped 1 base and J dropped 1 base, with 12 bases sitting between them. The germline CDR1 and CDR2 sequences are DFQATT and SNEGSKA (reference sequence). There are 15 residues in the CDR3. Written as DNA, the CDR3 is TGCAGTGCTAGAGGGGGGGGGCGCGGCACAGATACGCAGTATTTT. This encodes CSARGGGRGTDTQYF.